These 17 T cell receptor beta chains originate from one sample sequenced in a study of response to subunit inactivated influenza vaccine. TCRdb called the RT-PCR reads again in MiXCR, with one record for every CDR3 protein. The sample contains approximately 500,000 distinct CDR3 sequences, 10% to 15% of which appear only once. Source: PBMCs from blood, taken roughly 6 weeks after vaccination. Receptors originate from a man aged 45-60 years who received an inactivated influenza vaccine.

This clonotype was recorded a few times. CDR3 sequence: CASTLGTPRGSETQYF. The CDR3 coding sequence is TGTGCCAGCACCTTGGGAACCCCCAGGGGCTCCGAGACCCAGTACTTC. This rearrangement joins TRBV28 to TRBJ2-5, with a tentative D call TRBD1 (6 bases). Germline CDR1 MDHEN, CDR2 SYDVKM. The CDR3 runs 16 residues. With 7 bases removed from V and 5 bases from J, the gap between germline ends came to 23 bases.

V and J are TRBV12-3 or TRBV12-4 and TRBJ2-5; D is ambiguous. CDR3 size: 15 residues. V shed 2 bases and J shed 2 bases, with 12 bases lying between them. The CDR3 DNA sequence: TGTGCCAGCAGTTTATACAACGATGGGCAAGAGACCCAGTACTTC. This encodes CASSLYNDGQETQYF.

This clonotype was seen many times. The chain combines TRBV20-1 with TRBJ1-5, with 11 bases aligning to TRBD1. Germline V CDR1 and CDR2: DFQATT, SNEGSKA (reference sequence). The CDR3 runs 18 residues. J lost 2 bases, V lost 4 bases, and 13 bases had no gene match. This CDR3 is CSAISRDRGMRGNQPQHF. In DNA form, the CDR3 reads TGCAGTGCTATATCCCGGGACAGGGGGATGAGGGGCAATCAGCCCCAGCATTTT.

This clonotype was observed a handful of times. The chain combines TRBV12-3 or TRBV12-4 with TRBJ1-5, with D unclear. The CDR3 sequence is 13 residues long. V lost 8 bases, J lost 3 bases, and 11 bases lay in between. The CDR3 here is CASGRQDNQPQHF. CDR3 DNA sequence: TGTGCCAGCGGGAGGCAGGACAATCAGCCCCAGCATTTT.

The genes are TRBV5-5 and TRBJ2-3; D may be TRBD2 (5 bases). V lost 0 bases and J lost 8, with 13 bases in between. Per the germline V gene, CDR1 is SGHKS and CDR2 is YYEKEE (reference sequence). The CDR3 contains 14 residues. DNA for the CDR3: TGTGCCAGCAGCTTGGAACCCTCTGCGGGTACGCAGTATTTT. As protein: CASSLEPSAGTQYF.

V gene TRBV3-1 combines with J gene TRBJ1-4, with TRBD1 as a possible D gene (5 bases). Per germline, CDR1 LGHDT and CDR2 YNNKEL (reference sequence). This CDR3 is 16 amino acids long. Trimming removed 3 bases at V and 8 bases at J, with 19 bases between. The CDR3 reads CASSQRGQGEREKLFF. The CDR3 DNA sequence: TGTGCCAGCAGCCAGCGTGGTCAAGGGGAACGGGAAAAACTGTTTTTT. Complete variable domain (other parts from reference TRBV3-1 and TRBJ1-4): DTAVSQTPKYLVTQMGNDKSIKCEQNLGHDTMYWYKQDSKKFLKIMFSYNNKELIINETVPNRFSPKSPDKAHLNLHINSLELGDSAVYFCASSQRGQGEREKLFFGSGTQLSVL.

This clonotype showed up many times. This chain joins TRBV5-5 and TRBJ2-1; TRBD2 matches at 8 bases. The CDR3 totals 14 residues. Germline loops: CDR1 SGHKS, CDR2 YYEKEE (reference sequence). The V and J ends lost 5 bases and 6 bases, in that order; junction bases with no gene match: 7. CDR3 coding DNA: TGTGCCAGCAGGGGGGCGGGGGGTCTCAATGAGCAGTTCTTC. It specifies CASRGAGGLNEQFF. The full variable domain, in which reference TRBV5-5 and TRBJ2-1 provide the parts outside the CDR3, is DAGVTQSPTHLIKTRGQQVTLRCSPISGHKSVSWYQQVLGQGPQFIFQYYEKEERGRGNFPDRFSARQFPNYSSELNVNALLLGDSALYLCASRGAGGLNEQFFGPGTRLTVL.

The rearrangement links TRBV20-1 to TRBJ2-3; TRBD2 matches 7 bases. Germline assignment: CDR1 DFQATT and CDR2 SNEGSKA (reference sequence). This CDR3 has 15 residues. Germline trimming cut 1 base from V and 2 bases from J; bases unmatched to any gene: 6. CDR3 in amino acids: CSARVASGTTDTQYF. In DNA form, the CDR3 reads TGCAGTGCTAGAGTGGCTAGCGGTACCACAGATACGCAGTATTTT.

The rearrangement uses TRBV24-1 and TRBJ1-1, with D unclear. The CDR3 consists of 12 residues. Germline V gene lookup returns CDR1 KGHDR and CDR2 SFDVKD. Trimming took off 1 base at V and 4 bases at J, with 3 bases between the two ends. The CDR3 reads CATSDFGTEAFF. The CDR3 DNA reads TGTGCCACCAGTGATTTCGGCACTGAAGCTTTCTTT.

This clonotype was counted only a few times. The J gene is TRBJ2-3, the V gene TRBV7-8; no firm D call. Germline-derived CDR1 and CDR2 are SGHVS and FQNEAQ. Trimming took 6 bases from V and 7 from J, leaving 14 bases between them. The CDR3 contains 13 residues. The CDR3 DNA follows: TGTGCCAGCAGTTACCGGGTCCCTAATACGCAGTATTTT. The encoded protein is CASSYRVPNTQYF.

This clonotype turned up a few times. The genes are TRBV4-3 and TRBJ2-2, with D perhaps TRBD2 (6 bases). Germline CDR1 LGHNA, CDR2 YSLEER. The CDR3 is 16 residues long. The V end lost 0 bases, the J end lost 4 bases, and 12 bases lay between the germline ends. The CDR3 spells CASSQEQRGITGELFF. CDR3 sequence (DNA): TGCGCCAGCAGCCAAGAACAACGGGGGATCACCGGGGAGCTGTTTTTT.

There are many counts of this clonotype. The rearrangement joins TRBV7-9 to TRBJ2-7; D may be TRBD2 (5 bases). This CDR3 comprises 12 residues. The germline gives CDR1 SEHNR, CDR2 FQNEAQ (reference sequence). V was shortened by 5 bases and J by 6 bases, with 11 bases between the two germline ends. Written as DNA, the CDR3 is TGTGCCAGCAGCCTCGGACTTTCCGAGCAGTACTTC. It specifies CASSLGLSEQYF.

This clonotype appeared a few times. V is TRBV12-3 or TRBV12-4 and J is TRBJ2-7; 10 bases are shared with TRBD1. CDR3 size: 15 residues. V was pared by 5 bases and J by 3 bases, with 7 bases of the junction left unmatched. This chain's CDR3 is CASSQGQGGFYEQYF. In DNA, the CDR3 is TGTGCCAGCAGTCAAGGACAGGGGGGATTCTACGAGCAGTACTTC.

This rearrangement joins TRBV7-9 to TRBJ1-4; D not resolved. CDR1 SEHNR and CDR2 FQNEAQ come from the germline V gene (reference sequence). This CDR3 has 15 amino acids. Trimming left V 5 bases short and J 6 bases short, with 16 bases between. CDR3 nucleotide sequence: TGTGCCAGCAGCCGCGCCGGAGCTTGGTATGAAAAACTGTTTTTT. It translates to CASSRAGAWYEKLFF. The full variable domain, its missing parts supplied by reference TRBV7-9 and TRBJ1-4, is DTGVSQNPRHKITKRGQNVTFRCDPISEHNRLYWYRQTLGQGPEFLTYFQNEAQLEKSRLLSDRFSAERPKGSFSTLEIQRTEQGDSAMYLCASSRAGAWYEKLFFGSGTQLSVL.

This clonotype was counted only a few times. The chain is built from TRBV12-3 or TRBV12-4 and TRBJ2-2, with TRBD2 matching over 9 bases. J gave up 7 bases and V 2 bases, and 5 bases lay outside the gene matches. There are 15 residues in the CDR3. DNA of the CDR3: TGTGCCAGCAGTTTACTTGCGGGGGGGAGCGGGGAGCTGTTTTTT. This translates into CASSLLAGGSGELFF.

This clonotype was picked up many times. The V and J genes are TRBV20-1 and TRBJ1-1; 8 nucleotides line up with TRBD1. Trimming removed 6 bases from V and 2 bases from J; junction bases left unmatched: 5. Germline V CDR1 and CDR2: DFQATT, SNEGSKA (reference sequence). This CDR3 is 13 amino acids long. The CDR3 region has the DNA TGCAGTGCCGCAGGGGGCGTAAACACTGAAGCTTTCTTT. It codes for CSAAGGVNTEAFF.

This clonotype was observed at least ten times. J is TRBJ2-3 and V is TRBV4-2; 7 nucleotides align to TRBD1. With 3 bases clipped from V and 0 bases from J, the junction kept 3 bases outside the gene matches. The CDR3 sequence is 15 residues long. Germline assignment: CDR1 LGHNA and CDR2 YNFKEQ. CDR3 loop: CASSQGTDSTDTQYF. CDR3 DNA: TGTGCCAGCAGCCAGGGGACAGACAGCACAGATACGCAGTATTTT.